Following are 30 T cell receptor beta chains from one sample sequenced in a study of blood T cell repertoires in COVID-19. Some clones are missing from TCRdb's copy, which holds only in-frame ones; the method was immunoSEQ multiplex PCR. The sample records around 200,000 clones, roughly 84% being singletons. Sequencing was carried out using PBMCs or T cells enriched from blood (not recorded which). The receptors come from a woman under 40 who had recovered from COVID-19.

The chain recombines TRBV6-5 with TRBJ1-3; no reliable D call. The CDR3 contains 15 residues. Trimming left V 5 bases short and J 2 bases short, with 13 bases between. Germline CDR1 MNHEY, CDR2 SVGAGI. As DNA, the CDR3 is TGTGCCAGCAGTACACCCGGGGTTGCTGGAAACACCATATATTTT. Translated: CASSTPGVAGNTIYF.

V gene TRBV4-1 combines with J gene TRBJ1-4; tentatively, D is TRBD1 (6 bases). The V end was cut by 5 bases, the J end by 2 bases, with 6 bases between. Per germline, CDR1 MGHRA and CDR2 YSYEKL. The length of the CDR3 is 13 residues. The CDR3, as DNA: TGCGCCAGCAGCGGACAGACTAATGAAAAACTGTTTTTT. Encoded protein: CASSGQTNEKLFF.

This chain joins TRBV7-6 and TRBJ2-3, with D possibly being TRBD2 (6 bases). Germline V gene data show CDR1 as SGHVS and CDR2 as FNYEAQ. The CDR3 is 16 amino acids. Trimming cost V 1 base and J 1 base, with 12 bases left between them. CDR3 DNA: TGTGCCAGCAGCTTAGGGGGAGGTCATCGCACAGATACGCAGTATTTT. Translating it yields CASSLGGGHRTDTQYF.

This rearrangement joins TRBV28 to TRBJ1-2; 7 bases agree with TRBD1. Germline V lookup: CDR1 MDHEN, CDR2 SYDVKM. V lost 6 bases and J lost 4; bases outside the gene matches: 8. This CDR3 has 14 residues. CDR3 loop: CASSSSGQSYGYTF. The CDR3 DNA is TGTGCCAGCAGCTCTTCGGGACAGAGCTATGGCTACACCTTC.

The chain uses TRBV9 and TRBJ1-2; 11 bases map to TRBD1. The germline V gene encodes CDR1 SGDLS and CDR2 YYNGEE. The V segment lost 1 base and the J segment 6 bases; nucleotides outside the gene matches: 2. This CDR3 spans 14 amino acids. This chain's CDR3 is CASSVWDRGNGYTF. DNA of the CDR3: TGTGCCAGCAGCGTATGGGACAGGGGGAATGGCTACACCTTC.

The chain combines TRBV4-1 with TRBJ2-1; D may be TRBD2 (6 bases). The CDR3 spans 16 residues. CDR1 is MGHRA and CDR2 is YSYEKL in the germline V gene. V shed 4 bases and J shed 4 bases, with 17 bases lying between them. The CDR3 region has the DNA TGCGCCAGCAGCCGGGCCGTAGCGGCACGTTACAATGAGCAGTTCTTC. It codes for CASSRAVAARYNEQFF.

V is TRBV6-5 and J is TRBJ1-2; TRBD1 agrees at 9 bases. The CDR3 covers 13 residues. Germline values: CDR1 MNHEY, CDR2 SVGAGI. Trimming at V came to 6 bases and at J to 12 bases, leaving 11 bases not matched to a gene. The CDR3 region has the DNA TGTGCCAGCAGAACCCCGGGACAGGGTTTTCACACCTTC. The encoded protein is CASRTPGQGFHTF.

This chain joins TRBV14 and TRBJ1-1, with D unresolved. Germline values: CDR1 SGHDN, CDR2 FVKESK. V was clipped by 0 bases and J by 4 bases, with 12 bases between them. This CDR3 comprises 15 residues. CDR3 protein: CASSQEAGIRTEAFF. The CDR3 bases are TGTGCCAGCAGCCAAGAAGCAGGAATACGCACTGAAGCTTTCTTT.

This clone was seen a few times. The chain has TRBV12-5 and TRBJ2-3, with 15 bases that match TRBD2. Germline V CDR1 and CDR2: LGHNT, FRNRAP. CDR3 length equals 18 residues. V lost 0 bases and J lost 5; bases outside the gene matches: 6. The CDR3 loop is CASGLVEGTSGRLDTQYF. The CDR3 DNA reads TGTGCTAGTGGTTTGGTCGAAGGGACTAGCGGGAGGTTAGATACGCAGTATTTT.

This clone was seen only a few times. The chain employs TRBV9 and TRBJ2-1, with D uncertain. The ends were cut back, 4 bases at V and 5 bases at J, with 13 bases in the middle. Germline-derived CDR1 and CDR2 are SGDLS and YYNGEE. The CDR3 extends over 14 amino acids. CDR3 coding DNA: TGTGCCAGCAGCCTCGTTTTGGCAAACAATGAGCAGTTCTTC. Translated, it gives CASSLVLANNEQFF.

This chain uses TRBV6-5 with TRBJ2-2; no firm D call. The CDR3 consists of 12 residues. Germline V gives CDR1 MNHEY, CDR2 SVGAGI. The V gene lost 7 bases and the J gene lost 3 bases, with 6 bases spanning the gap. The CDR3 nucleotides read TGTGCCAGCACCCCGGACACCGGGGAGCTGTTTTTT. Translated: CASTPDTGELFF.

The DNA for the CDR3 is TGTGCCAGCAGCGAGATTCCAGCGGCCGGGACCCAGTACTTC. Amino acids: CASSEIPAAGTQYF. V gene TRBV7-2 combines with J gene TRBJ2-5; a weak D match, TRBD2 (5 bases). Looked up from germline, CDR1 is SGHTA and CDR2 is FQGNSA. Trimming pared 5 bases from V and 7 bases from J, leaving 17 bases between. The CDR3 length is 14 residues.

This clone was seen a handful of times. One end of the junction fails to match germline, which may point to a read error. CDR3 loop: CASSSGRPNNF. CDR3 DNA: TGTGCCAGCAGTTCAGGCCGACCAAATAACTTT. This chain joins TRBV6-6 and TRBJ1-1; D gene uncertain. Germline assignment: CDR1 MNHNY and CDR2 SVGAGI (reference sequence). The CDR3 extends over 11 amino acids.

CDR3 DNA: TGTGCCTGGAGCAAGGGGGGGGCTCTTAACAATGAGCAGTTCTTC. It translates to CAWSKGGALNNEQFF. V gene TRBV30 combines with J gene TRBJ2-1, with D perhaps matching TRBD2 (7 bases). With 3 bases removed from V and 5 bases from J, the gap between germline ends came to 17 bases. Germline CDR1 and CDR2: GTSNPN and SVGIG (reference sequence). This CDR3 region has 15 residues.

This clone was counted ten times or more. The rearrangement joins TRBV7-2 to TRBJ2-2; TRBD2 agrees at 11 bases. Per the germline V gene, CDR1 is SGHTA and CDR2 is FQGNSA. The V and J ends lost 3 bases and 1 base, in that order; junction bases with no gene match: 4. This CDR3 contains 17 residues. The CDR3 reads CASSFVTSGRNTGELFF. The DNA for the CDR3 is TGTGCCAGCAGCTTTGTCACTAGCGGGAGGAACACCGGGGAGCTGTTTTTT. Based on the CDR3 plus reference TRBV7-2 and TRBJ2-2, the full variable domain is GAGVSQSPSNKVTEKGKDVELRCDPISGHTALYWYRQSLGQGLEFLIYFQGNSAPDKSGLPSDRFSAERTGGSVSTLTIQRTQQEDSAVYLCASSFVTSGRNTGELFFGEGSRLTVL.

The chain carries TRBV4-1 and TRBJ1-2; 7 nucleotides match TRBD1. CDR3 length: 14 residues. Germline V gene data show CDR1 as MGHRA and CDR2 as YSYEKL. The J segment lost 4 bases and the V segment lost 5 bases, leaving 7 bases of the junction unmatched. Written as DNA, the CDR3 is TGCGCCAGCAGCTTGCCCCAGGGGGTCTATGGCTACACCTTC. It translates to CASSLPQGVYGYTF.

The sample holds one count of this clone. The chain uses TRBV6-6 and TRBJ2-7; possibly TRBD2 for D (6 bases). V was clipped by 5 bases and J by 4 bases, with 12 bases between them. Germline CDR1 MNHNY, CDR2 SVGAGI (reference sequence). The CDR3 covers 13 residues. CDR3 protein: CASSPAGTYEQYV. CDR3 bases: TGTGCCAGCAGTCCTGCGGGGACTTACGAGCAGTACGTC.

The V gene is TRBV9, the J gene TRBJ2-7, with 12 nucleotides matching TRBD2. Per the germline V gene, CDR1 is SGDLS and CDR2 is YYNGEE. CDR3 length equals 16 residues. Unmatched junction bases numbered 8, after V lost 2 bases and J lost 5 bases. DNA of the CDR3: TGTGCCAGCAGCGTGAAAGGACTAGCGGGATTCAACGAGCAGTACTTC. Encoded protein: CASSVKGLAGFNEQYF.

The gene calls are TRBV3-1 (or the pseudogene TRBV3-2) and TRBJ2-3, with 10 bases identical to TRBD2. J was trimmed by 6 bases and V by 1 base; bases with no gene match: 10. Germline assignment: CDR1 LGHDT and CDR2 YNNKEL (reference sequence). The CDR3 runs to 17 residues. Written as DNA, the CDR3 is TGTGCCAGCAGCCAAGCACTAGCGGGGTCCCTCATGGATACGCAGTATTTT. This translates into CASSQALAGSLMDTQYF.

The V and J genes are TRBV6-5 and TRBJ2-5, with 10 bases that match TRBD1. With V trimmed by 8 bases and J by 4 bases, 4 bases remained unmatched. Per the germline V gene, CDR1 is MNHEY and CDR2 is SVGAGI. CDR3 length: 13 residues. The CDR3 protein is CASATGGRETQYF. The CDR3 coding sequence is TGTGCCAGCGCGACAGGGGGCCGAGAGACCCAGTACTTC.

The DNA of the CDR3 is TGTGCCAGTAGTCCGACTAGCGGTCCTCGGGAGACCCAGTACTTC. It translates to CASSPTSGPRETQYF. This rearrangement joins TRBV19 to TRBJ2-5, with 9 bases that match TRBD2. Germline CDR1 is LNHDA and CDR2 is SQIVND (reference sequence). CDR3 length: 15 amino acids. V lost 5 bases, J lost 5 bases, and 9 bases stayed unmatched.

The genes are TRBV2 and TRBJ2-1, with TRBD2 matching 7 bases. Germline V gene data show CDR1 as SNHLY and CDR2 as FYNNEI. This CDR3 comprises 15 residues. V lost 4 bases and J lost 9; bases outside the gene matches: 12. This chain's CDR3 is CASSVPRSSGPEQFF. CDR3 sequence (DNA): TGTGCCAGCAGTGTCCCTAGATCTAGCGGACCTGAGCAGTTCTTC.

The V and J genes are TRBV27 and TRBJ1-2; TRBD1 is a possible D gene (5 bases). The CDR3 contains 18 residues. The ends were cut back, 2 bases at V and 1 base at J, with 20 bases in the middle. CDR1 and CDR2 from the germline V gene are MNHEY and SMNVEV (reference sequence). CDR3 nucleotides: TGTGCCAGCAGTTTAGGTTGGCAGGGCCATTCAGATAACTATGGCTACACCTTC. Translation gives CASSLGWQGHSDNYGYTF.

The rearrangement uses TRBV11-2 and TRBJ1-4, with D perhaps TRBD1 (5 bases). This CDR3 region has 14 residues. V lost 1 base, J lost 8 bases, and 11 bases lay in between. Germline V CDR1 and CDR2: SGHAT, FQNNGV. For the CDR3, the DNA is TGTGCCAGCAGCTTAGGTGGAAGGGGAGAAAAACTGTTTTTT. Translating it yields CASSLGGRGEKLFF.

The rearrangement joins TRBV3-1 (or the pseudogene TRBV3-2) to TRBJ2-2; tentatively, D is TRBD2 (5 bases). Germline CDR1 reads LGHDT; CDR2 reads YNNKEL (reference sequence). V was trimmed by 4 bases and J by 5 bases, leaving 17 bases between them. The CDR3 totals 16 residues. CDR3 sequence reads: CASSPGWRASTGELFF. CDR3 DNA sequence: TGTGCCAGCAGCCCGGGGTGGCGGGCCTCTACCGGGGAGCTGTTTTTT.

V gene TRBV4-1 combines with J gene TRBJ2-5; TRBD2 agrees at 9 bases. This CDR3 comprises 17 residues. CDR1 is MGHRA, CDR2 YSYEKL, per germline. V gave up 0 bases and J gave up 7 bases; unmatched junction bases: 12. The CDR3 DNA reads as TGCGCCAGCAGCCAAGAAAGAGCGGGGGGCCTTGCTGGGACCCAGTACTTC. This codes for CASSQERAGGLAGTQYF.

This chain connects TRBV7-9 to TRBJ1-2; the D gene is possibly TRBD1 (5 bases). The V gene lost 3 bases and the J gene lost 4 bases, with 9 bases spanning the gap. The V gene's germline CDR1 is SEHNR and CDR2 FQNEAQ (reference sequence). The CDR3 sequence is 13 residues long. Here the CDR3 reads CASSLQGAYGYTF. The CDR3, as DNA: TGTGCCAGCAGCTTGCAGGGCGCCTATGGCTACACCTTC.

The chain joins TRBV19 to TRBJ2-7; weak D call: TRBD1 (5 bases). The CDR3 sequence is 15 residues long. Trimming removed 2 bases at V and 4 bases at J, with 15 bases between. The V gene's germline CDR1 is LNHDA and CDR2 SQIVND (reference sequence). CDR3 protein: CASSIKDSLYYEQYF. As DNA, the CDR3 is TGTGCCAGTAGTATAAAAGACAGTCTCTATTACGAGCAGTACTTC.

This rearrangement joins TRBV5-8 to TRBJ1-1; 8 nucleotides align to TRBD1. This CDR3 has 16 residues. Germline values: CDR1 SGHTS, CDR2 YDEGEE. V shed 4 bases and J 2 bases; nucleotides not matched to a gene: 10. DNA of the CDR3: TGTGCCAGCAGCCGAAATCAGGGGGCCTTAAACACTGAAGCTTTCTTT. Residues: CASSRNQGALNTEAFF. Using reference TRBV5-8 and TRBJ1-1 for the parts outside the CDR3, the full variable domain is EAGVTQSPTHLIKTRGQQATLRCSPISGHTSVYWYQQALGLGLQFLLWYDEGEERNRGNFPPRFSGRQFPNYSSELNVNALELEDSALYLCASSRNQGALNTEAFFGQGTRLTVV.

The genes are TRBV6-2 or TRBV6-3 and TRBJ2-1; D is ambiguous. Trimming cost V 3 bases and J 7 bases, with 7 bases left between them. The CDR3 has 12 residues. Germline CDR1 is MNHEY and CDR2 is SVGEGT. CDR3 loop: CASSYKRNEQFF. For the CDR3, the DNA is TGTGCCAGCAGTTATAAGCGAAATGAGCAGTTCTTC.